This T cell receptor (beta chain) came from a study of blood T cell repertoires in COVID-19. Clones were read by immunoSEQ multiplex PCR, and TCRdb kept only the in-frame ones, dropping some. The sample holds 200,000 to 250,000 clones; over 65% are singletons and the top ten take about 3.3%. The source is a woman aged 60-75 years who had recovered from COVID-19. Sequenced sample: PBMCs or T cells enriched from blood (not recorded which).

CDR3 residues: CASSVAGQGGETQYF. In nucleotides, the CDR3 is TGTGCCAGCAGTGTAGCGGGACAGGGGGGAGAGACCCAGTACTTC. The chain uses TRBV2 and TRBJ2-5, with TRBD1 matching over 11 bases. Trimming at V came to 4 bases and at J to 4 bases, leaving 5 bases not matched to a gene. Looked up from germline, CDR1 is SNHLY and CDR2 is FYNNEI. The CDR3 totals 15 residues.